The sequence of this T cell receptor (beta chain) was determined in a study of Graves' ophthalmopathy and Graves' hyperthyroidism. V was pared by 5 bases and J by 10 bases, with 12 bases between. Per the germline V gene, CDR1 is SGHAT and CDR2 is FQNNGV. CDR3 size: 13 residues. The authors amplified TCR beta CDR3 regions from RNA transcripts. Following a first-round RT-PCR that used HTBI primers, a second-round multiplex PCR was carried out. TCRdb ran MiXCR on the multiplex PCR reads and lists one entry per CDR3 protein. The top ten clones hold roughly 46% of a sample with 740,000 or so distinct CDR3 sequences, approximately 40% of them seen once. PBMCs were density-gradient isolated from around 9.2 ml fresh blood. Broader study findings: Also, most clonotypes expanded in the thyroid above 0.001 frequency appeared in blood. At just under 71% sensitivity and approximately 72% specificity, the model predicted progression of the ophthalmopathy.

Many counts were recorded for this clonotype. Its antigen is unknown. This receptor was identified in an adult man with Graves' ophthalmopathy. The chain combines TRBV11-2 with TRBJ1-6; no reliable D call. The sequenced material came from peripheral blood. CDR3 in DNA: TGTGCCAGCAGCCCGAGGGTAGGGTCACCCCTCCACTTT. Translation: CASSPRVGSPLHF. Combining the CDR3 with reference TRBV11-2 and TRBJ1-6 gives the whole variable domain EAGVAQSPRYKIIEKRQSVAFWCNPISGHATLYWYQQILGQGPKLLIQFQNNGVVDDSQLPKDRFSAERLKGVDSTLKIQPAKLEDSAVYLCASSPRVGSPLHFGNGTRLTVT.